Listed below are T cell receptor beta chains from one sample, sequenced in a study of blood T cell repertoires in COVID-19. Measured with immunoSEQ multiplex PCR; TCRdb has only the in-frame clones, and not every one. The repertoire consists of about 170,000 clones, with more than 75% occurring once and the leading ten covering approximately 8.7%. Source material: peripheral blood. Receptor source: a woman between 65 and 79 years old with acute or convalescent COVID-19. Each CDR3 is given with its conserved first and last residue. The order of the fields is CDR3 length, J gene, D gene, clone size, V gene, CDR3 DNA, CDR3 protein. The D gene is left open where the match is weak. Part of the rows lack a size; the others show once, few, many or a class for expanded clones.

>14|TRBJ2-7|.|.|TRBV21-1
TGTGCCAGCACCAAAGGGACACTAGCGGCCGAGCAGTACTTC
CASTKGTLAAEQYF
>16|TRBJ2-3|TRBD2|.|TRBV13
TGTGCCAGCACCGAAGGTCCTAGCGGGGAGACAGATACGCAGTATTTT
CASTEGPSGETDTQYF
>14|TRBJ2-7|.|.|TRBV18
TGTGCCAGCTCCCCACCTTTGAGGCTAGAGGAGCAGTACTTC
CASSPPLRLEEQYF
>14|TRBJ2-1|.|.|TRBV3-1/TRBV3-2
TGTGCCAGCAGCCTGCTCAGCTCCTACAATGAGCAGTTCTTC
CASSLLSSYNEQFF
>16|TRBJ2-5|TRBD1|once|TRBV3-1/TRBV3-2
TGTGCCAGCAGCCAAGATACCCGACAGGGCCAAGAGACCCAGTACTTC
CASSQDTRQGQETQYF
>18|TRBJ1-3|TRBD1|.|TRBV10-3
TGTGCCATCAGTGAGGGGGTGCGACAGGGGGCCTCTGGAAACACCATATATTTT
CAISEGVRQGASGNTIYF
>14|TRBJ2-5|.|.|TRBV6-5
TGTGCCAGCAGTCCCCAGGGGTACCAAGAGACCCAGTACTTC
CASSPQGYQETQYF
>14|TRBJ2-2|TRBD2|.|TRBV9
TGTGCCAGCAGCGTAGCTAGCGGTCTCGGGGAGCTGTTTTTT
CASSVASGLGELFF
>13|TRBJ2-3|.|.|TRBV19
TGTGCCAGTAGAGCACAGGGCACAGATACGCAGTATTTT
CASRAQGTDTQYF
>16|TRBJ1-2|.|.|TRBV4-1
TGCGCCAGCAGCCAAGATTACCGGGGGACTAACTATGGCTACACCTTC
CASSQDYRGTNYGYTF
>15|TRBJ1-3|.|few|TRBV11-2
TGTGCCAGCAGCTTGGCAGGGATAGGTGGAAACACCATATATTTT
CASSLAGIGGNTIYF
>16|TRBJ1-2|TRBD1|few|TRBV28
TGTGCCAGCAGCTTCAATTTCATACAGGGGAACTATGGCTACACCTTC
CASSFNFIQGNYGYTF
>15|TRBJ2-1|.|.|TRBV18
TGTGCCAGCTCCGGGTACACCCTCTCCTACAATGAGCAGTTCTTC
CASSGYTLSYNEQFF
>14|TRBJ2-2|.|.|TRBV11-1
TGTGCCAGCAGCCTCTCCTACCGTCTTGGGGAGCTGTTTTTT
CASSLSYRLGELFF
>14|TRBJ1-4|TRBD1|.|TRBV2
TGTGCCAGCAGCCGGGACAGGGGGGTCGAAAAACTGTTTTTT
CASSRDRGVEKLFF
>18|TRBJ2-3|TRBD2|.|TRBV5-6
TGCGCCACCAGCGGGGGGGGACTAGCGGGAGGCAACACAGATACGCAGTATTTT
CATSGGGLAGGNTDTQYF
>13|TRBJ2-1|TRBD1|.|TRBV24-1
TGTGCCACCAACCCGGGACAGGGCGTAATCCAGTTCTTC
CATNPGQGVIQFF
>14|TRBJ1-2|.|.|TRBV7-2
TGTGCCAGCAGCTTAGCCGGACACTGGACCGGCTACACCTTC
CASSLAGHWTGYTF
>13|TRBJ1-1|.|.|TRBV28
TGTGCCAGCAGTTTAGCGCAGACTACTGAAGCTTTCTTT
CASSLAQTTEAFF
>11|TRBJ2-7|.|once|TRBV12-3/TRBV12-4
TGTGCCAGCACCCTCGGTGGCGAGCAGTACTTC
CASTLGGEQYF
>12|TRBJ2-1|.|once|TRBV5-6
TGTGCCAGCAGCTTGGCAGGTTTTGGGCAGTTCTTC
CASSLAGFGQFF
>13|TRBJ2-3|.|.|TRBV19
TGTGCCAGTAGCCTCGGGTGGGCAGATACGCAGTATTTT
CASSLGWADTQYF
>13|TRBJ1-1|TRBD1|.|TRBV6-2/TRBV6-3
TGTGCCAGCAGTGGGACAGGGGTCACTGAAGCTTTCTTT
CASSGTGVTEAFF
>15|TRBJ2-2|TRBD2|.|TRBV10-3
TGTGCCATCAGTCCCTCCAGCGGGGGGACCGGGGAGCTGTTTTTT
CAISPSSGGTGELFF
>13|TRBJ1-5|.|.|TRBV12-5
TGTGCTAGTGGGGGTGAGGGCAATCAGCCCCAGCATTTT
CASGGEGNQPQHF
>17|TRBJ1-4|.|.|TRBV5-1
TGCGCCAGCAGCCCTGGGGCCTACAGAGGAACTAATGAAAAACTGTTTTTT
CASSPGAYRGTNEKLFF
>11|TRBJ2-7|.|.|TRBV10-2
TGCGCCAGCAGTGAGCTCTACGAGCAGTACTTC
CASSELYEQYF
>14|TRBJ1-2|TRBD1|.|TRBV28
TGTGCCAGCACTGAAGGACAGGGGGCCTATGGCTACACCTTC
CASTEGQGAYGYTF
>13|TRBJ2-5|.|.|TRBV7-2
TGTGCCAGCAGCTCACAGGGCCAAGAGACCCAGTACTTC
CASSSQGQETQYF
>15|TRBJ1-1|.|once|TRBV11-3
TGTGCCAGCAGCTTAGGTTTTCGGGGGAACACTGAAGCTTTCTTT
CASSLGFRGNTEAFF
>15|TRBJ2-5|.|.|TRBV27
TGTGCCAGCAGTTTATCGGCGGGGTTTCAAGAGACCCAGTACTTC
CASSLSAGFQETQYF
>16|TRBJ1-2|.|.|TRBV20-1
TGCAGTGCTAGTCATTACGACAGCCTCTTGTACTATGGCTACACCTTC
CSASHYDSLLYYGYTF
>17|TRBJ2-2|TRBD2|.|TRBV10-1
TGCGCCAGCAGTGAGAATTCTGCGGGAGCGGGAACCGGGGAGCTGTTTTTT
CASSENSAGAGTGELFF